This TCR beta chain was captured by sequencing in a study of identical twins. CDR1 and CDR2 (germline): SGDLS, YYNGEE. V dropped 0 bases and J dropped 1 base, with 9 bases sitting between them. This CDR3 has 15 residues. Study-level findings and limits: One should note that invariant MAIT and iNKT cells could partly confound zero-insertion analyses.

TCRdb independently ran MiXCR on the 5' RACE reads; one entry per CDR3 protein. The sample has about 1.7 million distinct CDR3 sequences, 25% to 35% seen once. About this clonotype itself: Its specificity is not known.

The rearrangement links TRBV9 to TRBJ2-3; no definite D call. What was sequenced was cord blood. The origin of this receptor is a newborn girl in good health. CDR3 nucleotide sequence: TGTGCCAGCAGCGTAGCGGCGGTGGGCACAGATACGCAGTATTTT. It encodes CASSVAAVGTDTQYF.